This T cell receptor (beta chain) derives from a study of control samples from healthy donors and cancer patients. J gave up 4 bases and V 3 bases, and 5 bases lay outside the gene matches. Germline assignment: CDR1 LGHDT and CDR2 YNNKEL (reference sequence). The CDR3 has 15 residues. Data came from immunoSEQ multiplex PCR; TCRdb stores just in-frame clones and leaves some out. Among approximately 69,000 clones listed, more than 70% were seen once. This sequence was found in a man in his 60s with colorectal cancer. Sequencing was performed on PBMCs. J is TRBJ2-5 and V is TRBV3-1 (or the pseudogene TRBV3-2); TRBD1 aligns across 10 bases. The CDR3 sequence: CASSHGQGVAETQYF. The CDR3 region has the DNA TGTGCCAGCAGCCACGGACAGGGGGTGGCAGAGACCCAGTACTTC.